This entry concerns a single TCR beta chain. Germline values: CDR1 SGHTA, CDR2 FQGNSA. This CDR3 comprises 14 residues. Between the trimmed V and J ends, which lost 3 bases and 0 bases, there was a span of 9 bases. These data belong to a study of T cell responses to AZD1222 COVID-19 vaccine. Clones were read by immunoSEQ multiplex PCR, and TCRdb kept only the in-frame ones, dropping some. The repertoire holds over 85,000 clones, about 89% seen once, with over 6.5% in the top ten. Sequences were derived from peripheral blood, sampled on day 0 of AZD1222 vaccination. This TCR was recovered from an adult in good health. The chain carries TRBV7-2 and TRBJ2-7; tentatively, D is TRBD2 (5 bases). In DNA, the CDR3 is TGTGCCAGCAGCTTCGGAGGAAGCTCCTACGAGCAGTACTTC. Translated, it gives CASSFGGSSYEQYF.